What follows describes a single T cell receptor beta chain. The antigen is not known. V was pared by 2 bases and J by 1 base, with 8 bases between. Germline loops: CDR1 MNHNY, CDR2 SVGAGI (reference sequence). This CDR3 comprises 14 residues. These data originate in a study of a mutant IDH1 vaccine in newly diagnosed glioma. Background on the study: Earlier therapy was either radiotherapy, temozolomide, or both, and most got both. Study results and caveats: Pseudoprogression looked unconnected to shifts in top peripheral T cell clonotypes.

Time point indicated: week 23, last vaccination. Topical imiquimod was applied with each vaccine dose, which held 300 ug of mutant IDH1 20-mer peptide. The study enrolled donors with new WHO grade 3 or 4 IDH1-mutant, ATRX-lost astrocytomas. The data were produced by immunoSEQ multiplex PCR, yet TCRdb's version contains in-frame clones alone and is incomplete. This sample has about 64,000 clones, with approximately 84% found just once. This TCR came from a man aged 25-40 years with glioma. Sequenced material: PBMCs, taken from a glioma patient whose treatment included an IDH1 peptide vaccine. This chain links TRBV6-6 with TRBJ1-1; a weak D match, TRBD1 (6 bases). The CDR3 protein is CASSYLQGNTEAFF. CDR3 in DNA: TGTGCCAGCAGTTACCTACAGGGGAACACTGAAGCTTTCTTT.